The source of this TCR beta chain is a study of graft-versus-host responses after intestinal transplantation. Study as a whole: Transplant types were multivisceral, liver-intestinal, or isolated intestinal. All of the recipients had induction that used anti-thymocyte globulin, then tacrolimus and steroids for approximately 3 years. Study conclusions and caveats: When patients had graft-donor T cell macrochimerism, their allografts held high graft-versus-host to host-versus-graft clonal ratios. GvH clones detected in recipient marrow included some appearing first in ileum or blood.

Libraries were prepared by immunoSEQ multiplex PCR; TCRdb keeps only in-frame clonotypes and omits some of them. The sample lists tens of thousands of clones; just over 90% were seen once. Germline lookup yields CDR1 SGDLS and CDR2 YYNGEE. With V trimmed by 3 bases and J by 7 bases, 9 bases remained unmatched. The CDR3 has 15 amino acids. About this clone itself: Antigen: not known.

Sample: unstimulated CD8+ T cells sorted from spleen or lymph node cells, taken before intestinal transplant. This chain links TRBV9 with TRBJ2-1; 8 nucleotides agree with TRBD2. The clonotype originates from a human donor who received an intestinal transplant. The CDR3 bases are TGTGCCAGCAGCGCGTCGGGGGGGCTGATAAATGAGCAGTTCTTC. It codes for CASSASGGLINEQFF. Full variable domain (remainder filled in from reference TRBV9 and TRBJ2-1): DSGVTQTPKHLITATGQRVTLRCSPRSGDLSVYWYQQSLDQGLQFLIQYYNGEERAKGNILERFSAQQFPDLHSELNLSSLELGDSALYFCASSASGGLINEQFFGPGTRLTVL.